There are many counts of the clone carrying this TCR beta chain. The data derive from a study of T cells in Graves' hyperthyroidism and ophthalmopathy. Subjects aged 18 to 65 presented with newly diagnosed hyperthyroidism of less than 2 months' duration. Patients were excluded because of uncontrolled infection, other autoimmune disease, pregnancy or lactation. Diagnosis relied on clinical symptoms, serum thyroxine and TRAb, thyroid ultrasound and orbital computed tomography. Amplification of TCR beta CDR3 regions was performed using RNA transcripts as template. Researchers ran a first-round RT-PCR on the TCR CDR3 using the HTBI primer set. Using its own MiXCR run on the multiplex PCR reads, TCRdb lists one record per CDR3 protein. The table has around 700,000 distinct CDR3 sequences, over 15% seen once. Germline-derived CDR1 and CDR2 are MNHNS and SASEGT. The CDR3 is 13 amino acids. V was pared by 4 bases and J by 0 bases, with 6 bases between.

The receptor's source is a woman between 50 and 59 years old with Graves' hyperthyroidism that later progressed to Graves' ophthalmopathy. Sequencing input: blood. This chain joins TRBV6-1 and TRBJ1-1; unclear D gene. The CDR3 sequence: CASSARMNTEAFF. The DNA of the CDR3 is TGTGCCAGCAGTGCTCGGATGAACACTGAAGCTTTCTTT.